This TCR beta chain was found in a study of PD-1 blockade in classical Hodgkin lymphoma. Sequencing was performed with immunoSEQ multiplex PCR; in TCRdb, only in-frame clones are kept and a portion is missing. The table has about 40,000 clones, 87% seen once. Germline V gene lookup returns CDR1 MNHNS and CDR2 SASEGT. There are 14 residues in the CDR3. J lost 5 bases, V lost 6 bases, and 7 bases had no gene match. Every patient experienced relapse after autologous stem cell transplantation, and brentuximab vedotin exposure varied. The source was peripheral blood mononuclear cells (PBMCs), collected at baseline. The clonotype was recovered from a human donor with classical Hodgkin lymphoma. The V and J genes are TRBV6-1 and TRBJ2-5; 9 bases are a match to TRBD1. The CDR3 region is CASRTDRGLETQYF. As DNA, the CDR3 is TGTGCCAGCAGGACGGACAGGGGTTTGGAGACCCAGTACTTC.